The 27 T cell receptor beta chains reported below all come from one sample, sequenced in a study of brain T cells in children with intractable seizures listed by TCRdb under 2021. Taken with the paper, the label for time point translates to: blood from clinic visit 5 months post-surgery; TSC patient then seizure free. The library was obtained by the immunoSEQ multiplex PCR assay. What TCRdb holds here is the immuneACCESS table cut down to in-frame rearrangements. Part of the clones is not present; checked against another copy, under half of the missing clones reflect an unresolved V gene, and the others are unexplained. The sample table shows under 400,000 clones, and 93% are seen once. 4.5% to 7% of the sample rests with the top ten. The sample consisted of peripheral blood, taken 4 to 5 months after surgery. The receptors come from a boy in the first two years of life with tuberous sclerosis and intractable seizures.

The rearrangement links TRBV12-3 or TRBV12-4 to TRBJ1-5, with D perhaps TRBD1 (5 bases). The CDR3 is made up of 12 amino acids. V was clipped by 6 bases and J by 9 bases, with 12 bases between them. This chain's CDR3 is CASSGSGGPQHF. The CDR3 nucleotides read TGTGCCAGCAGCGGATCCGGGGGGCCCCAGCATTTT.

The rearrangement uses TRBV13 and TRBJ2-5, with 12 bases identical to TRBD1. Germline V gene lookup returns CDR1 PRHDT and CDR2 FYEKMQ (reference sequence). The CDR3 consists of 16 residues. J lost 3 bases, V lost 4 bases, and 6 bases had no gene match. DNA of the CDR3: TGTGCCAGCAGCTCCCGGGACAGGGGGCGGGAAGAGACCCAGTACTTC. It is translated as CASSSRDRGREETQYF.

J is TRBJ2-1 and V is TRBV5-1; tentative D call: TRBD2 (5 bases). The CDR3 runs to 14 residues. Trimming took off 2 bases at V and 5 bases at J, with 11 bases between the two ends. Germline CDR1 reads SGHRS; CDR2 reads YFSETQ. As DNA, the CDR3 is TGCGCCAGCAGCTTTAGGACTCCTAACAATGAGCAGTTCTTC. It is translated as CASSFRTPNNEQFF.

A single count supports this clone. The chain has TRBV30 and TRBJ1-1; D is unresolved. CDR1 is GTSNPN and CDR2 is SVGIG in the germline V gene (reference sequence). Trimming removed 7 bases from V and 1 base from J, with 10 bases in between. The CDR3 is made up of 12 amino acids. The CDR3 DNA reads as TGTGCCTCACAAATAGGGAACACTGAAGCTTTCTTT. It specifies CASQIGNTEAFF.

V and J are TRBV24-1 and TRBJ2-2; tentative D call: TRBD1 (6 bases). The CDR3 extends over 16 amino acids. Trimming shortened V by 4 bases and J by 1 base, and 12 bases separated the two germline ends. The germline CDR1 and CDR2 sequences are KGHDR and SFDVKD. The CDR3 DNA is TGTGCCACCAGTGACACCGGGACACAGAACACCGGGGAGCTGTTTTTT. It is translated as CATSDTGTQNTGELFF.

This CDR3 is CAWSGSNQPQHF. The CDR3 region has the DNA TGTGCCTGGAGTGGTAGCAATCAGCCCCAGCATTTT. J is TRBJ1-5 and V is TRBV30; the D is unclear. Trimming cost V 1 base and J 0 bases, with 1 base left between them. Germline assignment: CDR1 GTSNPN and CDR2 SVGIG (reference sequence). The CDR3 covers 12 residues. The complete variable domain, with remaining parts taken from reference TRBV30 and TRBJ1-5, reads SQTIHQWPATLVQPVGSPLSLECTVEGTSNPNLYWYRQAAGRGLQLLFYSVGIGQISSEVPQNLSASRPQDRQFILSSKKLLLSDSGFYLCAWSGSNQPQHFGDGTRLSIL.

This clone was seen a single time. The chain links TRBV5-5 to TRBJ2-7; TRBD2 agrees at 12 bases. Per the germline V gene, CDR1 is SGHKS and CDR2 is YYEKEE (reference sequence). CDR3 length: 16 residues. The junction had 7 bases not matched to a gene; V was cut back by 2 bases and J by 4 bases. CDR3 DNA sequence: TGTGCCAGCAGCTTAACAGTGACTAGCGGGAGATACGAGCAGTACTTC. This sequence encodes CASSLTVTSGRYEQYF.

This sequence joins TRBV12-5 and TRBJ2-1, with D perhaps matching TRBD2 (6 bases). The CDR3 sequence is 16 residues long. Trimming pared 6 bases from V and 4 bases from J, leaving 19 bases between. Per germline, CDR1 LGHNT and CDR2 FRNRAP. The CDR3 DNA reads as TGTGCTAGTGGCATTTGGGCGGGACCACGATACAATGAGCAGTTCTTC. Its translation: CASGIWAGPRYNEQFF.

The chain carries TRBV4-1 and TRBJ1-4; D call uncertain. The length of the CDR3 is 13 residues. Per the germline V gene, CDR1 is MGHRA and CDR2 is YSYEKL. Trimming left V 6 bases short and J 2 bases short, with 7 bases between. The CDR3, as DNA: TGCGCCAGCAGGGGTGGGACTAATGAAAAACTGTTTTTT. It is translated as CASRGGTNEKLFF.

In this sample, this clone turned up many times. The chain employs TRBV24-1 and TRBJ2-2; weak D call: TRBD2 (6 bases). This CDR3 contains 15 residues. The germline V gene encodes CDR1 KGHDR and CDR2 SFDVKD. The V and J ends lost 1 base and 3 bases respectively, with 8 bases between them. This CDR3 is CATSDFRRDTGELFF. DNA of the CDR3: TGTGCCACCAGTGATTTCCGGAGGGACACCGGGGAGCTGTTTTTT.

V gene TRBV11-2 combines with J gene TRBJ2-2; D is possibly TRBD2 (6 bases). The length of the CDR3 is 14 residues. Germline CDR1 and CDR2: SGHAT and FQNNGV. Trimming stripped 10 bases from V and 1 base from J, with 13 bases between. The CDR3 DNA reads as TGTGCCATACCGCGGGGTGGGAACACCGGGGAGCTGTTTTTT. Translated, it gives CAIPRGGNTGELFF.

The CDR3 bases are TGTGCCTGCGAGCGGGTAATCACAGATACGCAGTATTTT. Translating gives CACERVITDTQYF. V is TRBV30 and J is TRBJ2-3; possibly TRBD2 for D (6 bases). The CDR3 has 13 residues. V shed 6 bases and J shed 2 bases, with 12 bases lying between them. Germline loops: CDR1 GTSNPN, CDR2 SVGIG (reference sequence).

V and J are TRBV7-6 and TRBJ1-1; 8 bases line up with TRBD1. J lost 1 base, V lost 4 bases, and 2 bases had no gene match. Germline CDR1 and CDR2: SGHVS and FNYEAQ. The CDR3 runs 14 residues. CDR3 coding DNA: TGTGCCAGCAGCTCGGACAGGGAGAACACTGAAGCTTTCTTT. This encodes CASSSDRENTEAFF.

This sequence joins TRBV25-1 and TRBJ1-1; D is uncertain. The germline CDR1 and CDR2 sequences are MGHDK and SYGVNS. The CDR3 runs to 13 residues. The V and J ends lost 1 base and 3 bases respectively, with 6 bases between them. The CDR3 region is CASSESWDTEAFF. DNA of the CDR3: TGTGCCAGCAGTGAATCTTGGGACACTGAAGCTTTCTTT.

This clone was seen just once. The rearrangement links TRBV6-6 to TRBJ2-3, with no clear D. Between the trimmed V and J ends, which lost 6 bases and 5 bases, there was a span of 30 bases. Per germline, CDR1 MNHNY and CDR2 SVGAGI (reference sequence). This CDR3 contains 19 residues. CDR3 coding DNA: TGTGCCAGCAGCCACTCCCCTTTTTCCCGGACCGCCGATATAGATACGCAGTATTTT. Translated: CASSHSPFSRTADIDTQYF.

The V gene is TRBV19, the J gene TRBJ2-7; the D gene is possibly TRBD2 (6 bases). This CDR3 comprises 14 residues. CDR1 and CDR2 from the germline V gene are LNHDA and SQIVND (reference sequence). V lost 7 bases to trimming and J lost 1 base, with 14 bases between them. The CDR3 spells CASTAGLGSYEQYF. In DNA form, the CDR3 reads TGTGCCAGTACCGCGGGACTCGGGTCCTACGAGCAGTACTTC.

The rearrangement joins TRBV6-6 to TRBJ1-6, with 7 nucleotides matching TRBD1. The CDR3 has 18 amino acids. V was pared by 5 bases and J by 1 base, with 11 bases of the junction left unmatched. The germline V gene encodes CDR1 MNHNY and CDR2 SVGAGI (reference sequence). The CDR3 loop reads CASSRRTGHLSYNSPLHF. CDR3 bases: TGTGCCAGCAGTCGAAGGACAGGTCATCTTTCCTATAATTCACCCCTCCACTTT.

The rearrangement joins TRBV19 to TRBJ2-7; 11 bases line up with TRBD2. The CDR3 runs to 16 residues. CDR1 and CDR2 (germline): LNHDA, SQIVND (reference sequence). After removal of 3 bases from V and 0 bases from J, the junction contained 4 bases not matched to a gene. DNA for the CDR3: TGTGCCAGTAGTATTATGACTAGCGGGGTCTCCTACGAGCAGTACTTC. Encoded protein: CASSIMTSGVSYEQYF.

The V gene is TRBV6-6, the J gene TRBJ2-7; 7 nucleotides align to TRBD2. The V gene's germline CDR1 is MNHNY and CDR2 SVGAGI (reference sequence). The CDR3 consists of 16 residues. V shed 3 bases and J 2 bases; nucleotides not matched to a gene: 10. The CDR3, as DNA: TGTGCCAGCAGTTATGGGGGATTGGGGGGGACCTACGAGCAGTACTTC. As protein: CASSYGGLGGTYEQYF.

The J gene is TRBJ2-7, the V gene TRBV9, with TRBD2 matching 8 bases. The CDR3 length is 13 residues. Looked up from germline, CDR1 is SGDLS and CDR2 is YYNGEE. V lost 4 bases to trimming and J lost 4 bases; unmatched junction nucleotides: 4. The DNA of the CDR3 is TGTGCCAGCAGCTCTCGGGAGGGGTACGAGCAGTACTTC. Protein: CASSSREGYEQYF.

This clone appeared once. The chain is built from TRBV2 and TRBJ1-2; tentatively, D is TRBD1 (5 bases). This CDR3 is built from 15 residues. The V gene lost 4 bases and the J gene lost 1 base, with 13 bases spanning the gap. Germline V CDR1 and CDR2: SNHLY, FYNNEI. CDR3 amino acids: CASSGGWSDNYGYTF. The CDR3 DNA follows: TGTGCCAGCAGTGGGGGGTGGTCGGATAACTATGGCTACACCTTC.

The chain carries TRBV19 and TRBJ2-7; no clear D gene. V was clipped by 3 bases and J by 1 base, with 10 bases between them. The CDR3 extends over 14 amino acids. Germline V gene sequence: CDR1 LNHDA, CDR2 SQIVND (reference sequence). The CDR3 sequence: CASSIAGFSYEQYF. The CDR3 coding sequence is TGTGCCAGTAGTATTGCCGGCTTTTCCTACGAGCAGTACTTC.

The V call is TRBV10-3, the J call TRBJ1-6; possible D gene TRBD1, 6 bases. V lost 7 bases to trimming and J lost 7 bases, with 17 bases between them. The germline V gene has CDR1 ENHRY and CDR2 SYGVKD. The CDR3 loop spans 15 amino acids. The CDR3, as DNA: TGTGCCATCAATACCGGACACAGGGAGAATTCACCCCTCCACTTT. Amino acid sequence: CAINTGHRENSPLHF.

The V and J genes are TRBV9 and TRBJ1-2, with 10 nucleotides matching TRBD1. This CDR3 contains 13 residues. With V trimmed by 5 bases and J by 6 bases, 4 bases remained unmatched. Germline V lookup: CDR1 SGDLS, CDR2 YYNGEE. DNA of the CDR3: TGTGCCAGCAGTCCCGGACAGGGGGATGGCTACACCTTC. Amino acids: CASSPGQGDGYTF.

The chain joins TRBV25-1 to TRBJ2-2; a weak D match, TRBD2 (5 bases). CDR1 and CDR2 from the germline V gene are MGHDK and SYGVNS. Trimming cost V 0 bases and J 0 bases, with 8 bases left between them. This CDR3 spans 16 amino acids. This CDR3 reads CASSEYGSTNTGELFF. The CDR3 DNA reads TGTGCCAGCAGTGAATATGGGAGTACGAACACCGGGGAGCTGTTTTTT.

The J gene is TRBJ2-2, the V gene TRBV7-9; 10 nucleotides line up with TRBD1. V gave up 4 bases and J gave up 8 bases; unmatched junction bases: 7. CDR1 and CDR2 from the germline V gene are SEHNR and FQNEAQ (reference sequence). There are 15 residues in the CDR3. CDR3 sequence: CASSSRTGGSGELFF. DNA of the CDR3: TGTGCCAGCAGCTCCCGGACAGGGGGATCGGGGGAGCTGTTTTTT.

This chain uses TRBV9 with TRBJ1-6; tentative D call: TRBD1 (5 bases). Germline V gives CDR1 SGDLS, CDR2 YYNGEE. This CDR3 contains 17 residues. With 2 bases removed from V and 0 bases from J, the gap between germline ends came to 12 bases. CDR3: CASSVGTRSSYNSPLHF. CDR3 DNA sequence: TGTGCCAGCAGCGTCGGGACGCGGAGCTCCTATAATTCACCCCTCCACTTT.